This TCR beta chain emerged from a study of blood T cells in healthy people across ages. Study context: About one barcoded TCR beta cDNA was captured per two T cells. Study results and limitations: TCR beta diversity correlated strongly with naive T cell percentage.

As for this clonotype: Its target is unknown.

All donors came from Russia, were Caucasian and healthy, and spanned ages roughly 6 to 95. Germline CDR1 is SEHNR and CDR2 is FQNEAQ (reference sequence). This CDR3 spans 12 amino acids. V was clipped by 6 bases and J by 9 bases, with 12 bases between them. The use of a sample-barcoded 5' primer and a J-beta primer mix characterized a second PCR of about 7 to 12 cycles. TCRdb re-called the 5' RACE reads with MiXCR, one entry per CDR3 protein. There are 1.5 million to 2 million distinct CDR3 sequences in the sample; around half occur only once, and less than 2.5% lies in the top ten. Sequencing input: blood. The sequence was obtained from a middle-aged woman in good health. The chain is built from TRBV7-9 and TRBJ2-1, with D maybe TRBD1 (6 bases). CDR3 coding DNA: TGTGCCAGCAGTCCTGAGGGGGTTGAGCAGTTCTTC. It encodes CASSPEGVEQFF.